The 16 T cell receptor beta chains reported below all come from one sample, sequenced in a study of T cells after yellow fever vaccination. TCRdb re-analysed the 5' RACE reads in MiXCR, keeping a single row per CDR3 protein. The sample holds roughly 500,000 distinct CDR3 sequences; roughly a fifth are singletons and the top ten take 14%. The specimen comprised PBMCs, sampled 15 days after the yellow fever booster vaccination. The receptor set was obtained from a man aged 25 to 40 who received the YFV17D yellow fever vaccine.

As to this clonotype: With a much larger clone just one base away, this may be a read error. The CDR3 DNA reads as TGCGCCAGCAGCCAAGTTCTTTTTCGGTCGCTATCACCCAATACGCAGTATTTT. Its translation is CASSQVLFRSLSPNTQYF. V and J are TRBV4-3 and TRBJ2-3; D unresolved. Germline CDR1 LGHNA, CDR2 YSLEER. Trimming removed 1 base from V and 7 bases from J, with 24 bases in between. This CDR3 has 18 residues.

This clonotype was counted between two and nine times. The chain couples TRBV5-1 to TRBJ2-5; D uncertain. The CDR3 loop spans 13 amino acids. V lost 4 bases and J lost 5, with 12 bases in between. Germline lookup yields CDR1 SGHRS and CDR2 YFSETQ. The CDR3 DNA sequence: TGCGCCAGCAGCACGGAACATGTGGAGACCCAGTACTTC. Its protein is CASSTEHVETQYF.

This clonotype has a handful of counts. The V gene is TRBV7-8, the J gene TRBJ2-3; D might be TRBD1 (5 bases). The CDR3 is 16 amino acids. Germline CDR1 is SGHVS and CDR2 is FQNEAQ. V lost 0 bases to trimming and J lost 0 bases, with 10 bases between them. CDR3 DNA sequence: TGTGCCAGCAGCTTAGCAGGACAAATGAGCACAGATACGCAGTATTTT. It codes for CASSLAGQMSTDTQYF.

The chain carries TRBV5-1 and TRBJ2-5; 7 nucleotides line up with TRBD1. The CDR3 sequence is 14 residues long. V lost 0 bases, J lost 1 base, and 0 bases stayed unmatched. Germline V gene data show CDR1 as SGHRS and CDR2 as YFSETQ. The CDR3 sequence: CASSLGDSQETQYF. The CDR3 DNA is TGCGCCAGCAGCTTGGGGGACAGCCAAGAGACCCAGTACTTC.

This rearrangement joins TRBV11-3 to TRBJ2-5, with 9 bases fitting TRBD1. Trimming removed 5 bases from V and 5 bases from J; junction bases left unmatched: 9. CDR3 length equals 15 residues. Germline CDR1 and CDR2: SGHNT and YENEEA. This chain's CDR3 is CASSPGQGRSETQYF. Written as DNA, the CDR3 is TGTGCCAGCAGCCCGGGACAGGGCCGTTCGGAGACCCAGTACTTC.

The table lists this clonotype with many counts. CDR3 sequence: CASSFGEADTQYF. CDR3 nucleotides: TGTGCCAGCAGCTTCGGGGAGGCAGATACGCAGTATTTT. The rearrangement joins TRBV7-2 to TRBJ2-3; D may be TRBD2 (6 bases). V was trimmed by 3 bases and J by 4 bases, leaving 8 bases between them. The CDR3 length is 13 residues. Germline assignment: CDR1 SGHTA and CDR2 FQGNSA.

The rearrangement uses TRBV12-3 or TRBV12-4 and TRBJ2-1; 9 nucleotides line up with TRBD1. This CDR3 comprises 13 residues. V lost 11 bases, J lost 8 bases, and 10 bases stayed unmatched. This chain's CDR3 is CALGTGNNDEQFF. For the CDR3, the DNA is TGTGCCCTCGGGACAGGGAATAATGATGAGCAGTTCTTC.

J is TRBJ1-5 and V is TRBV28; TRBD1 aligns across 9 bases. With 6 bases clipped from V and 7 bases from J, the junction kept 4 bases outside the gene matches. Germline V gives CDR1 MDHEN, CDR2 SYDVKM. The CDR3 runs to 13 residues. For the CDR3, the DNA is TGTGCCAGCAGAAGGACAGGGGAGCAGCCCCAGCATTTT. This encodes CASRRTGEQPQHF.

A few counts support this clonotype. Written as DNA, the CDR3 is TGTGCCATCAGTCTGGACGGCTACGAGCAGTACTTC. Translation: CAISLDGYEQYF. The V and J genes are TRBV10-3 and TRBJ2-7; D call uncertain. The V and J ends lost 5 bases and 3 bases respectively, with 8 bases between them. The CDR3 runs to 12 residues. Germline lookup yields CDR1 ENHRY and CDR2 SYGVKD.

The genes are TRBV11-2 and TRBJ2-1, with D tentatively TRBD1 (6 bases). Trimming removed 7 bases from V and 6 bases from J, with 19 bases in between. The CDR3 length is 15 residues. Germline V gives CDR1 SGHAT, CDR2 FQNNGV. CDR3 residues: CASTPRGTPSNEQFF. The CDR3, as DNA: TGTGCCAGCACCCCTAGGGGGACACCTTCCAATGAGCAGTTCTTC. Full variable domain (rest looked up from reference TRBV11-2 and TRBJ2-1): EAGVAQSPRYKIIEKRQSVAFWCNPISGHATLYWYQQILGQGPKLLIQFQNNGVVDDSQLPKDRFSAERLKGVDSTLKIQPAKLEDSAVYLCASTPRGTPSNEQFFGPGTRLTVL.

This clonotype was picked up a small number of times. V and J are TRBV18 and TRBJ2-7; D is ambiguous. Trimming left V 0 bases short and J 4 bases short, with 10 bases between. This CDR3 has 14 residues. CDR1 and CDR2 (germline): KGHSH, LQKENI. CDR3 sequence: CASSPPSQPYEQYF. As DNA, the CDR3 is TGTGCCAGCTCACCACCCTCACAGCCATACGAGCAGTACTTC.

The rearrangement links TRBV3-1 to TRBJ2-1; 8 bases fit TRBD2. Trimming at V came to 2 bases and at J to 4 bases, leaving 10 bases not matched to a gene. Germline V gene sequence: CDR1 LGHDT, CDR2 YNNKEL (reference sequence). CDR3 length equals 17 residues. This CDR3 reads CASSQSGLARIYNEQFF. The CDR3 nucleotides read TGTGCCAGCAGCCAATCCGGACTAGCTCGAATTTACAATGAGCAGTTCTTC.

The rearrangement joins TRBV5-1 to TRBJ2-1; 10 nucleotides match TRBD2. The CDR3 has 18 amino acids. The J segment lost 0 bases and the V segment lost 0 bases, leaving 6 bases of the junction unmatched. Germline-derived CDR1 and CDR2 are SGHRS and YFSETQ. The CDR3 DNA is TGCGCCAGCAGCTTGGCCGGGACTAGCGTGAGCTCCTACAATGAGCAGTTCTTC. Amino acid sequence: CASSLAGTSVSSYNEQFF.

The CDR3 DNA is TGTGCCAGCAGCTCCCGCCCAGTGAGGGCAACTAATGAAAAACTGTTTTTT. Protein: CASSSRPVRATNEKLFF. The V and J genes are TRBV7-9 and TRBJ1-4; D unclear. The ends were cut back, 4 bases at V and 0 bases at J, with 15 bases in the middle. This CDR3 is built from 17 residues. Germline V gives CDR1 SEHNR, CDR2 FQNEAQ (reference sequence).

This clonotype was counted only a few times. The chain carries TRBV7-6 and TRBJ2-2; 12 bases align to TRBD2. The CDR3 is 16 amino acids. V shed 2 bases, J shed 9 bases, and the junction held 7 bases outside the gene matches. CDR1 is SGHVS, CDR2 FNYEAQ, per germline. Here the CDR3 reads CASSLRLAGVGRELFF. CDR3 DNA sequence: TGTGCCAGCAGCTTAAGACTAGCGGGGGTCGGTCGGGAGCTGTTTTTT.

The CDR3 DNA reads TGTGCCATCAGTGACCCCACGACAGGGCGCGAGACCCAGTACTTC. Its translation: CAISDPTTGRETQYF. This chain joins TRBV10-3 and TRBJ2-5; 7 nucleotides match TRBD1. Trimming cost V 3 bases and J 5 bases; bases outside gene matches: 9. Germline lookup yields CDR1 ENHRY and CDR2 SYGVKD. This CDR3 is built from 15 residues.